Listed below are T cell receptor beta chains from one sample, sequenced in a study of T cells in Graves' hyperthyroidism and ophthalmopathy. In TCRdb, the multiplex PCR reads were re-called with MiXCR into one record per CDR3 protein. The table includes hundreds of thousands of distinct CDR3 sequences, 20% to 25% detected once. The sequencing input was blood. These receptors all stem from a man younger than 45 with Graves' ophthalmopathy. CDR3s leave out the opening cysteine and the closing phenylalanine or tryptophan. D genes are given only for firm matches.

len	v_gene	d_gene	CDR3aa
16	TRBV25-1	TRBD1	ASSDLQDRAFLNQPQH
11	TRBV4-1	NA	ASSERAAYEQY
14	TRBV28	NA	ASSWLDSVGVGELF
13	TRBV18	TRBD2	ASSPPTSGTHEQY
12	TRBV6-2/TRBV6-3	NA	ASSYSRSAYEQY
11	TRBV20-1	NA	SAGGRDNQPQH
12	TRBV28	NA	ASSLEQGRETRY
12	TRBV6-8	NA	ASSCRVADYGYT
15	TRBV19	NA	ASRGLAGEGPYNEQF
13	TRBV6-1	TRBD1	ASSKPGQGHNEQF
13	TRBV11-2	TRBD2	ASSLVGSGTYEQY
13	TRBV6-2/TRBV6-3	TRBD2	ASTLLAGNTDTQY
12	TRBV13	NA	ASSQGRGNEKLF
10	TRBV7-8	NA	ASSLASSPLH
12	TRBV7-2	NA	ASSQGTRSYEQY
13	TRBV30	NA	AWSGTQAANTEAF
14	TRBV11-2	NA	ASSDTGKSSYNEQF
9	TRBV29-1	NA	SVGTDVKLF
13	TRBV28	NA	ASRRDGSSGNTIY
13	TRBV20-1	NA	SAIGQLASNQPQH
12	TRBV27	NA	ASSLRSSSGGYT
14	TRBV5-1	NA	ASSLVGGPTNTEAF